This TCR beta chain was observed in a study of cytomegalovirus exposure and HLA in healthy donors (dated by TCRdb to about 2017). For the wider study: In an earlier analysis of fewer than 750 of the donors, less than 350 Gb of sequence data and 95 million to 130 million unique TCR beta sequences from about 179 million T cells were reported. An early release covering roughly 640 HLA-typed donors comprised about 300 gigabases of sequencing data and around 85 million unique TCR sequences. Of the roughly 390 genotyped donors, approximately 80% were placed in the genetic ancestry cluster associated with self-reported Caucasian donors. The study aimed to test whether signatures of past pathogen exposure could be identified by cataloging public T cell receptors. The study profiled the T cell repertoires of fewer than 850 subjects by immunosequencing and related them to cytomegalovirus serostatus. In addition to the first cohort of 650 to 750 subjects, a separate validation cohort of 130 or so different subjects was used. To predict cytomegalovirus infection status, the study combined high-throughput TCR immunosequencing, statistical association of individual TCRs with disease status, and machine learning. To study patterns of TCR occurrence, a later analysis re-analyzed previously published TCR beta repertoires from around 670 donors and added high-resolution HLA genotyping. In the later analysis, no new phenotypic data were used to find candidate immune exposures; instead, reliance was placed on TCR beta sequences and their occurrence across donors. An earlier analysis of 587 of the donors used high-throughput TCR beta sequencing to judge whether each TCR beta V gene segment behaved as functional or pseudogenic. Donor age, sex, ethnicity and CMV serostatus were compiled together with the repertoire data. A later genetic analysis took genome-wide SNP genotypes for about 55% of the 666 donors and used that subset as a discovery cohort. All discovery cohort repertoires had been generated using a single sequencing platform. HLA typing covered class I and class II loci at four-digit resolution. The number of donors typed differed by locus, with roughly 629-640 for A, B, C, DRB1 and DQB1, roughly 550 for DQA1, 600 to 610 for DPA1, and about 450 for DPB1. A few DR-DQ haplotypes were handled as single units for association and clustering because linkage in the cohort was strong. Among 350 to 400 genotyped donors of the cohort, an average of approximately 240,000 unique TCR beta nucleotide sequences were sequenced per donor, 15% to 20% of them non-productive.

Notes on this clone: Its antigen remains undetermined. The input lacks base qualities; no much larger clone sits a single base away.

The cohort consisted of approximately 690 healthy bone marrow donors. All cohort members were sampled while nominally healthy, although unrecorded immune exposures were likely present. The donor tested CMV seronegative, placing the donor among the 350 to 400 seronegative members of the cohort. Each donor provided a peripheral blood sample, and peripheral blood mononuclear cells were used for TCR beta sequencing. The Qiagen DNeasy Blood Extraction Kit was used to extract genomic DNA from the blood cell samples. Library generation was performed with the immunoSEQ multiplex PCR assay. A mixture of 60 forward primers for TCR Vbeta segments and 13 reverse primers for TCR Jbeta segments was used in the multiplex PCR. The CDR3 region of rearranged TCR beta genes was amplified from genomic DNA by a multiplex PCR assay. The Illumina HiSeq System was used to sequence the amplified TCR beta libraries as 87-base-pair reads. The study's own analysis went as follows. In a later analysis, 80 million or so unique TCR beta chains were counted across the approximately 620 repertoires, and approximately 11 million of these chains were shared by at least two donors. Raw reads were error-corrected and collapsed into unique sequences with a nearest-neighbor algorithm that merged closely related sequences to remove PCR and sequencing errors. To assign V, D and J gene segments, CDR3 sequences were aligned to IMGT reference sequences. For a sequence to be retained, a match of at least six nucleotides was required to both a V gene segment and a J gene segment. Rearrangements were called productive when the CDR3 lacked stop codons and stayed in frame with V and J; all others were non-productive. Following IMGT convention, CDR3 was defined as the stretch from the second conserved V-encoded cysteine to the conserved J-encoded phenylalanine. The earlier analysis of approximately 590 of the donors excluded any sequence lacking an unambiguous match to a single V gene segment. In an earlier analysis of several hundred of the donors, V segments were called functional above 56.7% productive rearrangements and were called segregating when the between-donor standard deviation exceeded 5%. A statistical classification framework was developed to diagnose cytomegalovirus status using the catalog of TCR beta chain sequences. In a later analysis, TCR nucleotide sequences were compared against IMGT/GENE-DB human TR gene sequences so that V and J genes could be assigned. In a later analysis, CDR3 sequences and most-parsimonious VDJ recombination scenarios were assigned using the TCRdist pipeline. In a later analysis, each TCR beta chain was defined by its CDR3 amino acid sequence together with its V-gene family, and reads without a unique V-gene family were excluded. As a way to deal with suspected cross-contamination and a sequencing artifact, a later analysis dropped over 550 nucleotide sequences that were highly shared and had low generation probability. For each public chain, a later analysis derived a clonal expansion index from normalized ranks of inferred template counts within each repertoire. Generation probabilities in a later analysis came from a VDJ recombination model fitted to out-of-frame rearrangements, and those results were checked against IGoR. Hypergeometric tests were used in a later analysis to score TCR-TCR, TCR-HLA and TCR-CMV co-occurrence, with a repertoire-size bias correction applied to the TCR pairs. To estimate false discovery rates, a later analysis permuted the HLA or CMV assignments 20 times. In a later analysis, co-occurring TCRs were grouped with DBSCAN, and TCRdist sequence similarity was added when clustering was performed within HLA-allele-positive subsets. Repertoires with fewer than 30,000 or more than 120,000 public chains, plus five repertoires with anomalous nucleotide sharing, were excluded from co-occurrence clustering. Sourced from immuneACCESS, this table was stored by TCRdb with only in-frame sequences that have V and J called. A share of the clones is absent; for the studies checked, an unresolved V gene accounts for under half, and the remainder has no known explanation. V, J and clone size derive from that table, while D and trimming were established from the DNA sequence. The sample table shows approximately 240,000 clones, and approximately 90% are seen once. 1% of the sample is taken by the ten largest.

V sheds 1 base and J sheds 3 bases, leaving 10 bases between their ends. The cysteine opens and the phenylalanine closes a CDR3 of 14 amino acids. Left in the record is the CDR3 DNA by itself, 42 bases read in frame from the first base. Looking up the germline V gene yields CDR1 SGHTA and CDR2 FQGNSA. Results the study describes overall, beyond this receptor: In a later analysis, TCR association rates were found to vary across HLA loci, with the most associated TCRs seen for DRB1 alleles and the fewest for HLA-C alleles. Only TCR beta chains were sequenced in this cohort, and the absence of alpha or paired-chain data limited detectable features. Specific HLA alleles were associated with around 18,000 TCR beta sequences at a false discovery rate of 0.05 in a later analysis. According to a later analysis, most CMV-associated TCR beta chains appeared to be HLA-restricted, and the HLA associations seemed to be driven largely by CMV exposure. When HLA alleles, especially DR and DQ, strongly co-occurred, TCR associations were difficult to assign to individual alleles. The classifier was reported to diagnose cytomegalovirus status with high specificity and sensitivity in both the original and validation cohorts. According to a later analysis, parvovirus B19, influenza, CMV and Epstein-Barr virus appeared linked to several top co-occurrence clusters. V-gene and J-gene trimming of TCR beta chains was associated with a missense DCLRE1C variant in a later genetic analysis, and the association was replicated in an independent cohort. Some IMGT-functional V segments, including TRBV6-2 and TRBV6-3, could not be told apart with the 87-base-pair reads, so those segments were excluded. CMV serostatus was the only immune exposure information available for the cohort. The presence/absence analyses assumed that sequencing depth was roughly uniform across donors, and that assumption may not be true. Correlated functional status among segregating V segments might reflect linkage disequilibrium, but an unknown experimental factor could not be ruled out. While some public TCRs were present in many individuals, most TCR sequences turned up only very rarely across donors. A group of highly shared sequence variants was considered likely to be a technical artifact of the sequencing pipeline. In the study, approximately 150 TCR beta chains were listed as associated with cytomegalovirus. Three of the identified cytomegalovirus-associated TCR beta chains were confirmed in vitro to be specific for cytomegalovirus antigens. Compared with the approximately 600-donor mean, donors in an Asian-associated ancestry cluster had fewer N-insertions in productive TCRs, according to a later genetic analysis. The authors suggested that the approach could potentially be generalized to other disease states and immunological phenotypes. A further reported finding was that TCR beta sequences accurately predicted the HLA-A and HLA-B alleles for most subjects in the first cohort. The earlier analysis of 587 of the donors excluded some 16 rarely observed V segments, including chromosome 9 orphons, because counts were too low. In an earlier analysis of more than 500 of the donors, most TCR beta V segments appeared in productive rearrangements about 87% or about 30% of the time, broadly matching IMGT annotations. Compared with equally common non-associated chains, HLA-associated TCR beta chains in a later analysis were more clonally expanded and had lower generation probabilities. Because HLA typing was unavailable for some donors at each locus, only the typed subset was used in association tests.

The sample comprised PBMCs. The chain is made from TRBV7-2 and TRBJ2-7; the D gene is perhaps TRBD2, from 5 matching bases. The clonotype was recovered from a woman aged 18-29 years in good health and CMV-seronegative. The nucleotide sequence reads as follows: TGTGCCAGCAGCTTAGGAGGGTGGGACTACGAGCAGTACTTC. This yields the protein CASSLGGWDYEQYF. This CDR3, with the reference TRBV7-2 and TRBJ2-7 proteins standing in past its ends, gives the full variable domain GAGVSQSPSNKVTEKGKDVELRCDPISGHTALYWYRQSLGQGLEFLIYFQGNSAPDKSGLPSDRFSAERTGGSVSTLTIQRTQQEDSAVYLCASSLGGWDYEQYFGPGTRLTVT.